Presented here are 26 T cell receptor beta chains from one specimen sequenced in a study of T cell changes during pregnancy in multiple sclerosis. Assay used: immunoSEQ multiplex PCR; TCRdb lists only in-frame clones, some missing. There are 50,000 to 65,000 clones in the sample; over 85% occur only once, and 2.5% to 3.5% lies in the top ten. Sequencing used CD8+ T cells from peripheral blood mononuclear cells, obtained in the second trimester of pregnancy. The receptors originated from a female donor with multiple sclerosis, enrolled in a pregnancy study.

This clone appeared a single time. The rearrangement links TRBV6-1 to TRBJ2-1, with a possible D match to TRBD1 (6 bases). CDR3 length: 11 amino acids. Trimming stripped 10 bases from V and 4 bases from J, with 8 bases between. Germline values: CDR1 MNHNS, CDR2 SASEGT. CDR3 coding DNA: TGTGCCACCGACAGGTACAATGAGCAGTTCTTC. It yields the protein CATDRYNEQFF.

This chain links TRBV28 with TRBJ1-2; D possibly corresponds to TRBD1 (6 bases). V lost 7 bases, J lost 4 bases, and 13 bases lay in between. Looked up from germline, CDR1 is MDHEN and CDR2 is SYDVKM. This CDR3 spans 13 amino acids. The CDR3, as DNA: TGTGCCAGCAAGGGGGGGGACCTCTATGGCTACACCTTC. Translation gives CASKGGDLYGYTF.

V is TRBV27 and J is TRBJ2-7; 9 bases match TRBD2. The CDR3 length is 15 residues. V lost 3 bases and J lost 3; bases outside the gene matches: 6. In germline, CDR1 is MNHEY, CDR2 SMNVEV (reference sequence). The DNA of the CDR3 is TGTGCCAGCAGTTTCAGGCTAGCGGGGAGCTACGAGCAGTACTTC. Amino acids: CASSFRLAGSYEQYF.

The chain has TRBV18 and TRBJ2-7; 7 nucleotides line up with TRBD1. CDR1 KGHSH and CDR2 LQKENI come from the germline V gene. After removal of 4 bases from V and 4 bases from J, the junction contained 4 bases not matched to a gene. The length of the CDR3 is 13 residues. CDR3 DNA sequence: TGTGCCAGCTCACTGGAACAGGGGTACGAGCAGTACTTC. Translated: CASSLEQGYEQYF.

V is TRBV27 and J is TRBJ1-2; D unclear. The CDR3 runs to 13 residues. In germline, CDR1 is MNHEY, CDR2 SMNVEV (reference sequence). V lost 3 bases and J 4 bases, leaving 9 bases between the germline ends. The CDR3 loop is CASSFVSGYGYTF. CDR3 DNA: TGTGCCAGCAGTTTCGTATCAGGCTATGGCTACACCTTC.

The chain joins TRBV4-2 to TRBJ2-1; 7 positions match TRBD2. Unmatched junction bases numbered 2, after V lost 3 bases and J lost 6 bases. Looked up from germline, CDR1 is LGHNA and CDR2 is YNFKEQ. This CDR3 has 13 residues. CDR3 residues: CASSQLAGNEQFF. The DNA of the CDR3 is TGTGCCAGCAGCCAGTTAGCGGGCAATGAGCAGTTCTTC.

The chain carries TRBV28 and TRBJ2-1, with 9 bases aligning to TRBD2. J was trimmed by 0 bases and V by 4 bases; bases with no gene match: 10. Germline-derived CDR1 and CDR2 are MDHEN and SYDVKM. This CDR3 is 18 amino acids long. The CDR3 loop is CASSSPHVSGSSYNEQFF. The CDR3 DNA reads TGTGCCAGCAGTTCCCCACATGTTAGCGGGAGCTCCTACAATGAGCAGTTCTTC.

The genes are TRBV19 and TRBJ2-1, with 10 positions matching TRBD2. Germline V gene data show CDR1 as LNHDA and CDR2 as SQIVND (reference sequence). This CDR3 has 14 amino acids. J was trimmed by 6 bases and V by 6 bases; bases with no gene match: 5. In nucleotides, the CDR3 is TGTGCCAGTAGCTGGACTAGCGGATTCAATGAGCAGTTCTTC. This gives the protein CASSWTSGFNEQFF.

The gene calls are TRBV7-9 and TRBJ2-7, with 10 bases identical to TRBD1. Germline V lookup: CDR1 SEHNR, CDR2 FQNEAQ (reference sequence). The CDR3 length is 14 residues. The V and J ends lost 4 bases and 3 bases, in that order; junction bases with no gene match: 3. CDR3 coding DNA: TGTGCCAGCAGCTCCGGACAGGGGGACTACGAGCAGTACTTC. It yields the protein CASSSGQGDYEQYF.

The CDR3 region is CASSLGAGEQYF. The CDR3, as DNA: TGTGCCAGCAGCTTAGGGGCGGGGGAGCAGTACTTC. This chain connects TRBV11-2 to TRBJ2-7, with D perhaps matching TRBD2 (6 bases). Trimming shortened V by 1 base and J by 7 bases, and 8 bases separated the two germline ends. The CDR3 is made up of 12 amino acids. CDR1 and CDR2 (germline): SGHAT, FQNNGV. The full variable domain, its missing parts supplied by reference TRBV11-2 and TRBJ2-7, is EAGVAQSPRYKIIEKRQSVAFWCNPISGHATLYWYQQILGQGPKLLIQFQNNGVVDDSQLPKDRFSAERLKGVDSTLKIQPAKLEDSAVYLCASSLGAGEQYFGPGTRLTVT.

J is TRBJ2-1 and V is TRBV28; the D is unclear. Trimming left V 5 bases short and J 8 bases short, with 19 bases between. Germline values: CDR1 MDHEN, CDR2 SYDVKM. The CDR3 spans 15 residues. CDR3 loop: CASSPHYTPWHEQFF. Here the CDR3 DNA reads TGTGCCAGCAGTCCACACTACACCCCATGGCATGAGCAGTTCTTC. Drawing the rest from reference TRBV28 and TRBJ2-1, the complete variable domain is DVKVTQSSRYLVKRTGEKVFLECVQDMDHENMFWYRQDPGLGLRLIYFSYDVKMKEKGDIPEGYSVSREKKERFSLILESASTNQTSMYLCASSPHYTPWHEQFFGPGTRLTVL.

The CDR3 reads CASSSALGRTDTQYF. The CDR3 nucleotides are TGTGCCAGCAGCTCAGCCTTGGGGCGAACAGATACGCAGTATTTT. The chain carries TRBV5-4 and TRBJ2-3; possibly TRBD1 for D (5 bases). Germline V lookup: CDR1 SGHNT, CDR2 YYREEE (reference sequence). The V gene lost 3 bases and the J gene lost 3 bases, with 14 bases spanning the gap. The CDR3 loop spans 15 amino acids. Full variable domain (remainder filled in from reference TRBV5-4 and TRBJ2-3): ETGVTQSPTHLIKTRGQQVTLRCSSQSGHNTVSWYQQALGQGPQFIFQYYREEENGRGNFPPRFSGLQFPNYSSELNVNALELDDSALYLCASSSALGRTDTQYFGPGTRLTVL.

The V call is TRBV9, the J call TRBJ2-1, with 12 bases fitting TRBD2. CDR1 is SGDLS and CDR2 is YYNGEE in the germline V gene. J was trimmed by 10 bases and V by 0 bases; bases with no gene match: 5. This CDR3 is 15 amino acids long. Here the CDR3 DNA reads TGTGCCAGCAGCGTAGGACTAGCGGGAGCGGAGGAGCAGTTCTTC. Its protein product is CASSVGLAGAEEQFF.

The CDR3 DNA is TGTGCCATCAGTGACTCCGGACAGCCGAACACTGAAGCTTTCTTT. This translates into CAISDSGQPNTEAFF. The J gene is TRBJ1-1, the V gene TRBV10-3; D is possibly TRBD1 (6 bases). V dropped 3 bases and J dropped 1 base, with 12 bases sitting between them. The CDR3 extends over 15 amino acids. Germline V gene sequence: CDR1 ENHRY, CDR2 SYGVKD.

The rearrangement joins TRBV28 to TRBJ1-5; D gene ambiguous. The germline V gene has CDR1 MDHEN and CDR2 SYDVKM. The V gene lost 3 bases and the J gene lost 1 base, with 7 bases spanning the gap. The CDR3 consists of 14 residues. The CDR3 loop reads CASSFVLSNQPQHF. The CDR3 bases are TGTGCCAGCAGTTTCGTCCTAAGCAATCAGCCCCAGCATTTT.

The V gene is TRBV27, the J gene TRBJ1-3, with no clear D. The germline gives CDR1 MNHEY, CDR2 SMNVEV (reference sequence). V was cut by 2 bases and J by 4 bases, with 9 bases left in between. This CDR3 region has 14 residues. The CDR3 here is CASSLRGNGNTIYF. The CDR3 DNA sequence: TGTGCCAGCAGTTTAAGAGGGAACGGAAACACCATATATTTT.

V usage is TRBV7-9 and J usage is TRBJ2-1; TRBD2 is a possible D gene (5 bases). V lost 1 base and J 7 bases, leaving 14 bases between the germline ends. Germline V gives CDR1 SEHNR, CDR2 FQNEAQ (reference sequence). The CDR3 is made up of 15 amino acids. CDR3 coding DNA: TGTGCCAGCAGCTTAGTGGGCGGAGGTGGGAATGAGCAGTTCTTC. It yields the protein CASSLVGGGGNEQFF.

The J gene is TRBJ2-3, the V gene TRBV6-4; 10 nucleotides align to TRBD2. Trimming at V came to 3 bases and at J to 4 bases, leaving 4 bases not matched to a gene. The germline V gene encodes CDR1 MRHNA and CDR2 SNTAGT. The CDR3 covers 15 residues. The CDR3 reads CASSELAGASDTQYF. CDR3 coding DNA: TGTGCCAGCAGTGAGCTAGCGGGAGCCTCAGATACGCAGTATTTT.

V and J are TRBV5-1 and TRBJ2-1; D might be TRBD2 (5 bases). Per the germline V gene, CDR1 is SGHRS and CDR2 is YFSETQ. With 0 bases removed from V and 15 bases from J, the gap between germline ends came to 13 bases. The CDR3 sequence is 12 residues long. Written as DNA, the CDR3 is TGCGCCAGCAGCTTGGAGAGCGGTGAGAGGTTCTTC. Amino acids: CASSLESGERFF. The full variable domain, completed using reference TRBV5-1 and TRBJ2-1, is KAGVTQTPRYLIKTRGQQVTLSCSPISGHRSVSWYQQTPGQGLQFLFEYFSETQRNKGNFPGRFSGRQFSNSRSEMNVSTLELGDSALYLCASSLESGERFFGPGTRLTVL.

The chain carries TRBV4-1 and TRBJ1-1; tentative D call: TRBD1 (5 bases). The CDR3 loop spans 15 amino acids. Trimming removed 3 bases at V and 1 base at J, with 12 bases between. The germline CDR1 and CDR2 sequences are MGHRA and YSYEKL. As DNA, the CDR3 is TGCGCCAGCAGCCACCTCACCGGGGGGAACACTGAAGCTTTCTTT. It translates to CASSHLTGGNTEAFF.

This clone was detected once. This chain uses TRBV7-2 with TRBJ1-4; weak D call: TRBD1 (6 bases). Germline CDR1 reads SGHTA; CDR2 reads FQGNSA. The germline V and J ends were trimmed by 3 bases and 8 bases, with 13 bases remaining between them. CDR3 length: 14 residues. CDR3 sequence reads: CASSFGGQSEKLFF. The CDR3 DNA sequence: TGTGCCAGCAGCTTCGGGGGGCAGAGCGAAAAACTGTTTTTT.

This chain uses TRBV6-7 with TRBJ2-1, with D possibly matching TRBD1 (5 bases). TRBV6-7 is known as an ORF, though its function is uncertain. CDR3 size: 15 residues. V gave up 0 bases and J gave up 3 bases, with 9 bases separating them. CDR3 in amino acids: CASSYSGADYNEQFF. DNA of the CDR3: TGTGCCAGCAGTTACTCAGGGGCTGACTACAATGAGCAGTTCTTC.

The V and J genes are TRBV6-1 and TRBJ2-1; 11 nucleotides agree with TRBD2. The CDR3 sequence is 14 residues long. Germline CDR1 is MNHNS and CDR2 is SASEGT. V lost 8 bases to trimming and J lost 4 bases; unmatched junction nucleotides: 4. The CDR3 nucleotides are TGTGCCAGCGGGGGACTAGCGGTGTACAATGAGCAGTTCTTC. Translating it yields CASGGLAVYNEQFF.

The gene calls are TRBV9 and TRBJ1-2, with TRBD1 identical over 7 bases. With 3 bases clipped from V and 4 bases from J, the junction kept 0 bases outside the gene matches. The V gene's germline CDR1 is SGDLS and CDR2 YYNGEE. This CDR3 is 12 amino acids long. In DNA, the CDR3 is TGTGCCAGCAGCGGGGACAGCTATGGCTACACCTTC. This translates into CASSGDSYGYTF.

This clone appeared a single time. The chain carries TRBV15 and TRBJ2-1; the match to TRBD2 covers 7 bases. After removal of 0 bases from V and 6 bases from J, the junction contained 8 bases not matched to a gene. Looked up from germline, CDR1 is LNHNV and CDR2 is YYDKDF (reference sequence). This CDR3 has 16 amino acids. The DNA for the CDR3 is TGTGCCACCAGCAGAGATGCGGGAGAGGCCATCAATGAGCAGTTCTTC. It specifies CATSRDAGEAINEQFF.

CDR3 loop: CASSSPRGPNNEQFF. CDR3 DNA sequence: TGTGCCAGCAGCTCCCCCAGGGGCCCCAACAATGAGCAGTTCTTC. The chain combines TRBV27 with TRBJ2-1, with D tentatively TRBD1 (6 bases). Per the germline V gene, CDR1 is MNHEY and CDR2 is SMNVEV (reference sequence). The CDR3 runs to 15 residues. V was shortened by 6 bases and J by 5 bases, with 17 bases between the two germline ends.